This section outlines one TCR beta chain sequence together with its context. Antigen specificity is unknown. This sample was taken from a study of graft-versus-host responses after intestinal transplantation. Across the study: Anti-thymocyte globulin induction was given to all recipients, followed by tacrolimus and steroids for 2 to 4 years. Overall study findings and caveats: Allografts from individuals with graft-donor T cell macrochimerism displayed high graft-versus-host to host-versus-graft clonal ratios. Recipient bone marrow held GvH clones, some seen earlier in ileum or blood.

Assay used: immunoSEQ multiplex PCR; TCRdb lists only in-frame clones, some missing. Here the sample spans roughly 73,000 clones, over 75% being singletons. V gave up 6 bases and J gave up 4 bases, with 15 bases separating them. This CDR3 is built from 14 residues. Germline CDR1 reads MNHNS; CDR2 reads SASEGT. J is TRBJ1-1 and V is TRBV6-1, with D tentatively TRBD1 (6 bases). The starting material was unstimulated CD8+ T cells sorted from spleen or lymph node cells, obtained before transplant. The TCR comes from a human donor who was the organ donor for an intestinal transplant. In DNA, the CDR3 is TGTGCCAGCAGGGTTAGGGGGGCGGGCACTGAAGCTTTCTTT. As protein: CASRVRGAGTEAFF.